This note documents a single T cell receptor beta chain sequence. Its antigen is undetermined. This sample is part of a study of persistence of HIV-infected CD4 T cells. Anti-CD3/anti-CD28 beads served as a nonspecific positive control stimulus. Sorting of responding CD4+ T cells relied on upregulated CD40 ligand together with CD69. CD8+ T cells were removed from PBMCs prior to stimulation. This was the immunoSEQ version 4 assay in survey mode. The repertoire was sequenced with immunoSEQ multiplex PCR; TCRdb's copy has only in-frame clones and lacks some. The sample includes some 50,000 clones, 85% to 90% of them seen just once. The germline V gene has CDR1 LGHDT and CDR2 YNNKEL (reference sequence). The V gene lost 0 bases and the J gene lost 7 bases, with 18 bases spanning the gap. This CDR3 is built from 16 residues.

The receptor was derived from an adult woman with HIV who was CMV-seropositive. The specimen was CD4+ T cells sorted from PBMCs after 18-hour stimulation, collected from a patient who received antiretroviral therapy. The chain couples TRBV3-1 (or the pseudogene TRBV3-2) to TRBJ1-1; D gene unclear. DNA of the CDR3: TGTGCCAGCAGCCAAGAAGATCGACTCCCCCGGCATGAAGCTTTCTTT. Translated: CASSQEDRLPRHEAFF.